What follows describes a single T cell receptor beta chain. The data belong to a study of cytomegalovirus exposure and HLA in healthy donors. 13 Jbeta primers and 60 Vbeta primers were used for the PCR. Assay: immunoSEQ multiplex PCR; the TCRdb copy retains only in-frame clones and omits some. The sample lists some 100,000 clones, about 80% occurring once. The receptor's source is a human donor in good health. Material for sequencing was PBMCs.

The CDR3 DNA reads as TGTGCCAGCAATAACGGTCAAGAGACCCAGTACTTC. The encoded protein is CASNNGQETQYF. V is TRBV2 and J is TRBJ2-5; D is undetermined. Germline lookup yields CDR1 SNHLY and CDR2 FYNNEI. CDR3 length: 12 residues. V was cut by 7 bases and J by 2 bases, with 8 bases left in between.